The 16 T cell receptor beta chains below all came from one sample that was sequenced in a study of blood T cells in healthy people across ages. Then a second PCR, running roughly 6 to 11 cycles, was carried out with a sample-barcoded 5' primer and a J-beta primer mix. A single record per CDR3 protein comes from TCRdb applying MiXCR to the 5' RACE reads. Of hundreds of thousands of distinct CDR3 sequences in the sample, roughly 21% were seen once. The sample was blood. These TCRs come from a man in his sixties or seventies in good health.

This clonotype was recorded at least ten times. The chain recombines TRBV18 with TRBJ2-2, with D perhaps matching TRBD1 (5 bases). The V end lost 4 bases, the J end lost 5 bases, and 11 bases lay between the germline ends. Germline-derived CDR1 and CDR2 are KGHSH and LQKENI. The CDR3 consists of 14 residues. The CDR3 loop reads CASSQGAETGELFF. For the CDR3, the DNA is TGTGCCAGCTCACAAGGGGCAGAGACCGGGGAGCTGTTTTTT. Combining the CDR3 with reference TRBV18 and TRBJ2-2 gives the whole variable domain NAGVMQNPRHLVRRRGQEARLRCSPMKGHSHVYWYRQLPEEGLKFMVYLQKENIIDESGMPKERFSAEFPKEGPSILRIQQVVRGDSAAYFCASSQGAETGELFFGEGSRLTVL.

The chain uses TRBV2 and TRBJ2-5; 7 bases are shared with TRBD2. The end of the DNA fits TRBJ2-7 better, so the J call may be wrong. Germline V gene sequence: CDR1 SNHLY, CDR2 FYNNEI. The CDR3 extends over 13 amino acids. The CDR3 region has the DNA TGTGCCAGCCTCGGGAGGTCAAACTACGAGCAGTACTTC. It yields the protein CASLGRSNYEQYF.

At least ten counts were recorded for this clonotype. V is TRBV29-1 and J is TRBJ2-1, with no clear D. Germline CDR1 reads SQVTM; CDR2 reads ANQGSEA. V lost 3 bases to trimming and J lost 5 bases, with 8 bases between them. This CDR3 has 12 amino acids. CDR3 nucleotides: TGCAGCGTTGACCAAAAAAACAATGAGCAGTTCTTC. Amino acid sequence: CSVDQKNNEQFF.

The J gene is TRBJ2-5, the V gene TRBV29-1; TRBD1 matches 7 bases. Germline lookup yields CDR1 SQVTM and CDR2 ANQGSEA. The CDR3 is made up of 14 amino acids. The ends lost 6 bases at V and 4 bases at J; junction bases unmatched: 11. The CDR3 DNA reads as TGCAGCGTCGCCGCGACGGCAGGGGGAGAGACCCAGTACTTC. Protein: CSVAATAGGETQYF.

This chain links TRBV7-8 with TRBJ1-1, with D uncertain. Germline-derived CDR1 and CDR2 are SGHVS and FQNEAQ. Deletions cut 5 bases from V and 8 bases from J, with 12 bases between. CDR3 size: 12 residues. In nucleotides, the CDR3 is TGTGCCAGCAGCCCATGGGCTTGGGAAGCTTTCTTT. Encoded protein: CASSPWAWEAFF.

The V and J genes are TRBV7-3 and TRBJ2-7; 8 bases agree with TRBD2. The CDR3 runs to 14 residues. V was clipped by 5 bases and J by 2 bases; unmatched bases: 5. Germline CDR1 SGHTA, CDR2 FQGTGA. The CDR3 nucleotides are TGTGCCAGCAGCAAAACTAGCGGCCCCTACGAGCAGTACTTC. Its translation is CASSKTSGPYEQYF.

This clonotype showed up just a few times. V is TRBV7-9 and J is TRBJ1-1; 11 bases agree with TRBD1. CDR1 is SEHNR, CDR2 FQNEAQ, per germline (reference sequence). V shed 5 bases, J shed 1 base, and the junction held 12 bases outside the gene matches. The CDR3 is made up of 18 amino acids. CDR3 protein: CASSPPGQGGSGNTEAFF. The CDR3 DNA reads TGTGCCAGCAGCCCACCGGGACAGGGGGGCTCTGGGAACACTGAAGCTTTCTTT.

This clonotype was seen ten or more times. A junction boundary mismatches the germline segment, possibly from a read error. This rearrangement joins TRBV5-1 to TRBJ2-3, with 8 bases fitting TRBD2. The CDR3 extends over 14 amino acids. Germline values: CDR1 SGHRS, CDR2 YFSETQ. The CDR3 protein is CASSLGLATDTQYF. Written as DNA, the CDR3 is TGTGCCAGCAGCCTTGGACTAGCTACAGATACGCAGTATTTT. Full variable domain (missing parts from reference TRBV5-1 and TRBJ2-3): KAGVTQTPRYLIKTRGQQVTLSCSPISGHRSVSWYQQTPGQGLQFLFEYFSETQRNKGNFPGRFSGRQFSNSRSEMNVSTLELGDSALYLCASSLGLATDTQYFGPGTRLTVL.

The rearrangement links TRBV20-1 to TRBJ1-1, with 10 bases matching TRBD1. Germline V lookup: CDR1 DFQATT, CDR2 SNEGSKA (reference sequence). V was clipped by 5 bases and J by 5 bases; unmatched bases: 5. The CDR3 has 13 residues. The CDR3 spells CSAGRDRGTEAFF. CDR3 sequence (DNA): TGCAGTGCTGGCCGGGACAGGGGAACTGAAGCTTTCTTT.

This clonotype was seen a handful of times. The chain recombines TRBV29-1 with TRBJ2-3; D uncertain. This CDR3 has 13 amino acids. Germline values: CDR1 SQVTM, CDR2 ANQGSEA. Trimming removed 4 bases at V and 5 bases at J, with 13 bases between. Here the CDR3 reads CSVGRIAKDTQYF. The CDR3 DNA reads as TGCAGCGTTGGAAGAATAGCAAAAGATACGCAGTATTTT.

The sample holds many counts of this clonotype. The chain carries TRBV20-1 and TRBJ2-7; a weak D match, TRBD1 (5 bases). The CDR3 sequence is 14 residues long. Germline-derived CDR1 and CDR2 are DFQATT and SNEGSKA (reference sequence). Trimming took 5 bases from V and 6 from J, leaving 20 bases between them. The CDR3 DNA is TGCAGTGCTCTATCCCCACAGGATTCAACCGAGCAGTACTTC. Encoded protein: CSALSPQDSTEQYF.

The V call is TRBV6-2 or TRBV6-3, the J call TRBJ2-7; D is possibly TRBD1 (6 bases). Germline loops: CDR1 MNHEY, CDR2 SVGEGT. The CDR3 is 15 amino acids. Trimming took off 2 bases at V and 0 bases at J, with 11 bases between the two ends. The CDR3, as DNA: TGTGCCAGCAGTTACGGCGCAGGGGACTCCTACGAGCAGTACTTC. Translation: CASSYGAGDSYEQYF.

V usage is TRBV20-1 and J usage is TRBJ2-7; TRBD2 matches at 14 bases. The CDR3 consists of 15 residues. Per the germline V gene, CDR1 is DFQATT and CDR2 is SNEGSKA (reference sequence). V shed 5 bases, J shed 4 bases, and the junction held 7 bases outside the gene matches. As DNA, the CDR3 is TGCAGTGCTCCCGGGACTAGCGGGAGTCTATACGAGCAGTACTTC. Translation: CSAPGTSGSLYEQYF.

V gene TRBV5-4 combines with J gene TRBJ2-7, with D perhaps being TRBD1 or TRBD2 (5 bases each). CDR1 and CDR2 from the germline V gene are SGHNT and YYREEE (reference sequence). Trimming removed 4 bases from V and 5 bases from J, with 10 bases in between. This CDR3 contains 12 residues. This CDR3 reads CASSLRDHEQYF. The CDR3 DNA sequence: TGTGCCAGCAGCCTCAGGGACCACGAGCAGTACTTC.

The V call is TRBV28, the J call TRBJ2-3; D is possibly TRBD1 (6 bases). The V gene lost 6 bases and the J gene lost 4 bases, with 17 bases spanning the gap. The germline V gene encodes CDR1 MDHEN and CDR2 SYDVKM. The length of the CDR3 is 15 residues. The CDR3 here is CASRAFQGPPDTQYF. In nucleotides, the CDR3 is TGTGCCAGCAGGGCATTCCAGGGGCCGCCAGATACGCAGTATTTT.

This clonotype was counted only a few times. The V and J genes are TRBV12-3 or TRBV12-4 and TRBJ2-3, with D possibly TRBD2 on 5 matching bases. CDR3 length: 15 residues. V shed 5 bases and J shed 3 bases, with 15 bases lying between them. The CDR3 DNA reads TGTGCCAGCAGTCCATCCGGGATGGGTACAGATACGCAGTATTTT. Translating gives CASSPSGMGTDTQYF.